One T cell receptor (beta chain) is described in this entry. This specimen belongs to a study of blood T cell repertoires in COVID-19. Method: immunoSEQ multiplex PCR; TCRdb's copy keeps in-frame clones and lacks some. The sample holds roughly 120,000 clones, roughly 80% seen once. The CDR3 totals 16 residues. Germline CDR1 and CDR2: SGHRS and YFSETQ. V lost 1 base and J lost 2, with 10 bases in between. The clonotype comes from a man aged 50-60 years with acute or convalescent COVID-19. The specimen was peripheral blood. This rearrangement joins TRBV5-1 to TRBJ2-6; D is perhaps TRBD1 (6 bases). CDR3: CASSLRQAAGANVLTF. The CDR3 DNA reads TGCGCCAGCAGCTTGAGACAGGCAGCTGGGGCCAACGTCCTGACTTTC.